This T cell receptor beta chain was documented in a study of cytotoxic CD8 clonotypes in ibrutinib-treated CLL. About the research overall: The patients comprised about a dozen relapsed/refractory and 15 treatment-naive cases, some 18 IGHV unmutated. Investigators reported some 24 partial and 2 complete responses; after median about 70 months, approximately 15 patients remained remitted and 12 progressed. The study recorded mean values of approximately 260,000 productive templates and 80,000 to 100,000 productive rearrangements per sample. General observations from the study: Higher circulating CD8+ T-cell counts strongly accompanied higher baseline clonality, above age-matched healthy donors.

For this clone: What it recognizes is unknown.

Profiling relied on immunoSEQ multiplex PCR, and the TCRdb table lists in-frame clones only, not all of them. The top ten hold 6.5% to 8% of the sample, which has some 310,000 clones, almost 80% seen once. Germline V gives CDR1 SGHVS, CDR2 FQNEAQ. The CDR3 runs to 15 residues. Unmatched junction bases numbered 4, after V lost 0 bases and J lost 3 bases. This receptor was identified in a human donor with chronic lymphocytic leukemia. The sample consisted of PBMCs, taken before ibrutinib treatment. The J gene is TRBJ2-7, the V gene TRBV7-8; TRBD2 aligns across 8 bases. CDR3 nucleotides: TGTGCCAGCAGCTTAGCGCTCGGGGGGGACTACGAGCAGTACTTC. Translated, it gives CASSLALGGDYEQYF.